A single sample gave rise to the 32 T cell receptor beta chains below, sequenced in a study of blood T cell repertoires in COVID-19. Clones were read by immunoSEQ multiplex PCR, and TCRdb kept only the in-frame ones, dropping some. In the table there are 70,000 or so clones, around 85% of which are singletons. The sequencing sample was made of peripheral blood. The source is an elderly woman with active or convalescent COVID-19.

V and J are TRBV9 and TRBJ1-2; TRBD1 might be the D (5 bases). The length of the CDR3 is 13 residues. V was cut by 3 bases and J by 6 bases, with 12 bases left in between. Germline CDR1 reads SGDLS; CDR2 reads YYNGEE. As DNA, the CDR3 is TGTGCCAGCAGCGATGGACAAGGCAATGGCTACACCTTC. Translation gives CASSDGQGNGYTF.

The genes are TRBV20-1 and TRBJ1-5; no reliable D call. The CDR3 spans 14 residues. The V gene lost 3 bases and the J gene lost 12 bases, with 21 bases spanning the gap. CDR1 DFQATT and CDR2 SNEGSKA come from the germline V gene (reference sequence). The DNA of the CDR3 is TGCAGTGCTAGTCGTAGCTATCTATTATTGGACCAGCATTTT. It codes for CSASRSYLLLDQHF.

V is TRBV9 and J is TRBJ1-3; possible D gene TRBD1, 5 bases. This CDR3 spans 18 amino acids. V shed 0 bases and J shed 0 bases, with 16 bases lying between them. Per the germline V gene, CDR1 is SGDLS and CDR2 is YYNGEE. CDR3 sequence reads: CASSVAGSREGSGNTIYF. The CDR3 nucleotides read TGTGCCAGCAGCGTAGCTGGATCCAGGGAAGGCTCTGGAAACACCATATATTTT.

The chain employs TRBV9 and TRBJ1-6; D possibly corresponds to TRBD1 (5 bases). The V gene's germline CDR1 is SGDLS and CDR2 YYNGEE. The ends were cut back, 0 bases at V and 0 bases at J, with 10 bases in the middle. CDR3 length equals 17 residues. The CDR3 DNA sequence: TGTGCCAGCAGCGTAGACGGGGGGAGCTCCTATAATTCACCCCTCCACTTT. Translation: CASSVDGGSSYNSPLHF.

The rearrangement uses TRBV7-2 and TRBJ1-3, with a weak D call TRBD1 (5 bases). Trimming pared 2 bases from V and 6 bases from J, leaving 14 bases between. CDR1 is SGHTA and CDR2 is FQGNSA in the germline V gene. The CDR3 spans 15 residues. The CDR3 spells CASSLLPTVTNTIYF. CDR3 coding DNA: TGTGCCAGCAGCTTATTACCGACAGTTACAAACACCATATATTTT.

The V call is TRBV14, the J call TRBJ1-2; 11 nucleotides line up with TRBD1. Germline values: CDR1 SGHDN, CDR2 FVKESK. The CDR3 is 16 residues long. The V gene end was trimmed by 1 base and the J gene end by 4 bases; junction bases not matched to a gene: 5. The CDR3 region is CASSQARTGGIYGYTF. CDR3 in DNA: TGTGCCAGCAGCCAAGCGAGGACAGGGGGCATCTATGGCTACACCTTC.

The chain recombines TRBV12-3 or TRBV12-4 with TRBJ1-1, with D uncertain. This CDR3 spans 11 amino acids. Trimming removed 4 bases from V and 11 bases from J, with 11 bases in between. CDR3 amino acids: CASSSTREAFF. DNA for the CDR3: TGTGCCAGCAGTTCCACCCGGGAGGCTTTCTTT.

CDR3 DNA sequence: TGCGCCAGCAGCCAAGATCGACAGGGCGGGCGAGAGACCCAGTACTTC. It specifies CASSQDRQGGRETQYF. V usage is TRBV4-3 and J usage is TRBJ2-5; TRBD1 matches 7 bases. Germline V gives CDR1 LGHNA, CDR2 YSLEER. With 0 bases clipped from V and 4 bases from J, the junction kept 8 bases outside the gene matches. The CDR3 sequence is 16 residues long.

The chain employs TRBV11-2 and TRBJ1-2; D gene unclear. Germline V lookup: CDR1 SGHAT, CDR2 FQNNGV. The V end lost 5 bases, the J end lost 4 bases, and 11 bases lay between the germline ends. The CDR3 totals 13 residues. The DNA for the CDR3 is TGTGCCAGCAGCGCCCTGGGAGGCTATGGCTACACCTTC. It specifies CASSALGGYGYTF.

This clone was seen a few times. This sequence joins TRBV7-2 and TRBJ1-1; D remains unclear. CDR1 SGHTA and CDR2 FQGNSA come from the germline V gene. The germline V and J ends were trimmed by 5 bases and 3 bases, with 10 bases remaining between them. The CDR3 extends over 13 amino acids. CDR3 nucleotides: TGTGCCAGCAGCATCAAAGCGGACACTGAAGCTTTCTTT. It encodes CASSIKADTEAFF.

The chain carries TRBV28 and TRBJ2-1, with D maybe TRBD2 (6 bases). This CDR3 has 16 residues. Trimming removed 4 bases at V and 5 bases at J, with 18 bases between. CDR1 and CDR2 from the germline V gene are MDHEN and SYDVKM. CDR3 sequence reads: CASSSPPGLIDNEQFF. The CDR3 DNA follows: TGTGCCAGCAGTTCGCCTCCGGGACTGATAGACAATGAGCAGTTCTTC.

The rearrangement joins TRBV5-6 to TRBJ2-6, with no clear D. Germline V CDR1 and CDR2: SGHDT, YYEEEE. This CDR3 has 15 residues. V shed 2 bases and J shed 1 base, with 7 bases lying between them. CDR3 bases: TGTGCCAGCAGCTTCATCAGGTCTGGGGCCAACGTCCTGACTTTC. It specifies CASSFIRSGANVLTF.

CDR3 coding DNA: TGTGCCAGCAGCTTAGACAGGACCGAGACCCAGTACTTC. Translated, it gives CASSLDRTETQYF. This chain uses TRBV7-8 with TRBJ2-5; weak D call: TRBD1 (5 bases). The germline V gene has CDR1 SGHVS and CDR2 FQNEAQ. CDR3 length: 13 amino acids. Trimming removed 1 base at V and 5 bases at J, with 8 bases between. The full variable domain, with the rest looked up from reference TRBV7-8 and TRBJ2-5, is GAGVSQSPRYKVAKRGQDVALRCDPISGHVSLFWYQQALGQGPEFLTYFQNEAQLDKSGLPSDRFFAERPEGSVSTLKIQRTQQEDSAVYLCASSLDRTETQYFGPGTRLLVL.

This chain connects TRBV5-1 to TRBJ1-2, with D tentatively TRBD1 (6 bases). Germline V CDR1 and CDR2: SGHRS, YFSETQ. Trimming left V 6 bases short and J 7 bases short, with 19 bases between. This CDR3 has 14 amino acids. This CDR3 is CASNPTYREGGYTF. The CDR3 DNA follows: TGCGCCAGCAACCCCACCTACAGGGAGGGTGGCTACACCTTC.

The chain joins TRBV9 to TRBJ2-7; weak D call: TRBD1 (6 bases). This CDR3 contains 13 residues. Germline V gene data show CDR1 as SGDLS and CDR2 as YYNGEE. V was cut by 3 bases and J by 6 bases, with 13 bases left in between. CDR3 loop: CASSADRKSEQYF. The CDR3 DNA follows: TGTGCCAGCAGCGCAGACAGGAAAAGCGAGCAGTACTTC.

The V gene is TRBV9, the J gene TRBJ1-6, with TRBD1 identical over 9 bases. CDR3 length equals 14 residues. CDR1 and CDR2 from the germline V gene are SGDLS and YYNGEE. Losses at the gene ends were 4 bases for V and 8 bases for J; bases not matched to a gene: 4. The CDR3 DNA sequence: TGTGCCAGCAGCTCTGGACAGGGGCATTCACCCCTCCACTTT. Protein sequence: CASSSGQGHSPLHF.

The chain carries TRBV7-2 and TRBJ2-7; 7 positions match TRBD1. The J segment lost 3 bases and the V segment lost 1 base, leaving 6 bases of the junction unmatched. Germline V gene data show CDR1 as SGHTA and CDR2 as FQGNSA. The CDR3 is made up of 15 amino acids. CDR3 bases: TGTGCCAGCAGCTTAGGAGACAGGGTAGGCTACGAGCAGTACTTC. Protein: CASSLGDRVGYEQYF.

This chain links TRBV5-1 with TRBJ2-7; a weak D match, TRBD1 (6 bases). The CDR3 has 12 residues. Per the germline V gene, CDR1 is SGHRS and CDR2 is YFSETQ. Trimming removed 2 bases at V and 5 bases at J, with 8 bases between. This CDR3 reads CASSLPGDEQYF. The CDR3 bases are TGCGCCAGCAGCTTACCAGGGGACGAGCAGTACTTC.

The chain joins TRBV5-4 to TRBJ2-1; 11 nucleotides agree with TRBD1. The CDR3 is 13 residues long. V was pared by 5 bases and J by 7 bases, with 2 bases of the junction left unmatched. CDR1 SGHNT and CDR2 YYREEE come from the germline V gene (reference sequence). Written as DNA, the CDR3 is TGTGCCAGCAGGGACAGGGGGCGAAATGAGCAGTTCTTC. Translating it yields CASRDRGRNEQFF.

The chain employs TRBV5-1 and TRBJ2-3, with 8 nucleotides matching TRBD2. CDR1 and CDR2 (germline): SGHRS, YFSETQ. This CDR3 comprises 15 residues. The V segment lost 2 bases and the J segment 8 bases; nucleotides outside the gene matches: 10. CDR3 in amino acids: CASSFETGGFGTQYF. CDR3 in DNA: TGCGCCAGCAGCTTTGAGACGGGGGGGTTCGGTACGCAGTATTTT.

The J gene is TRBJ1-4, the V gene TRBV4-3, with D tentatively TRBD1 (5 bases). Trimming removed 4 bases at V and 7 bases at J, with 13 bases between. From germline, CDR1 is LGHNA and CDR2 YSLEER. This CDR3 region has 14 residues. The CDR3 sequence is CASSRGGFFEKLFF. As DNA, the CDR3 is TGCGCCAGCAGCCGGGGGGGGTTTTTTGAAAAACTGTTTTTT.

This chain joins TRBV11-2 and TRBJ2-7; no clear D. This CDR3 has 14 amino acids. V lost 2 bases to trimming and J lost 1 base, with 9 bases between them. The germline CDR1 and CDR2 sequences are SGHAT and FQNNGV. The DNA of the CDR3 is TGTGCCAGCAGCTTAAACAGAATTTCCTACGAGCAGTACTTC. Its protein is CASSLNRISYEQYF. The full variable domain, completed using reference TRBV11-2 and TRBJ2-7, is EAGVAQSPRYKIIEKRQSVAFWCNPISGHATLYWYQQILGQGPKLLIQFQNNGVVDDSQLPKDRFSAERLKGVDSTLKIQPAKLEDSAVYLCASSLNRISYEQYFGPGTRLTVT.

The V call is TRBV2, the J call TRBJ1-5, with no clear D. V lost 2 bases, J lost 0 bases, and 8 bases lay in between. Germline V CDR1 and CDR2: SNHLY, FYNNEI. The CDR3 totals 15 residues. The CDR3 coding sequence is TGTGCCAGCAGTGAAACAGAGTATAGCAATCAGCCCCAGCATTTT. Amino acid sequence: CASSETEYSNQPQHF.

V gene TRBV28 combines with J gene TRBJ1-5; possibly TRBD1 for D (5 bases). Trimming shortened V by 6 bases and J by 3 bases, and 12 bases separated the two germline ends. CDR1 is MDHEN, CDR2 SYDVKM, per germline. The CDR3 totals 14 residues. CDR3 amino acids: CASSSRVDNQPQHF. As DNA, the CDR3 is TGTGCCAGCAGCTCCAGGGTAGACAATCAGCCCCAGCATTTT.

The chain combines TRBV18 with TRBJ2-2; weak D call: TRBD1 (5 bases). Trimming took 2 bases from V and 8 from J, leaving 18 bases between them. This CDR3 contains 16 residues. Germline CDR1 and CDR2: KGHSH and LQKENI. The CDR3 here is CASSPFSQGTPGELFF. The CDR3 bases are TGTGCCAGCTCACCATTCTCGCAGGGAACACCGGGGGAGCTGTTTTTT. Combining the CDR3 with reference TRBV18 and TRBJ2-2 gives the whole variable domain NAGVMQNPRHLVRRRGQEARLRCSPMKGHSHVYWYRQLPEEGLKFMVYLQKENIIDESGMPKERFSAEFPKEGPSILRIQQVVRGDSAAYFCASSPFSQGTPGELFFGEGSRLTVL.

This rearrangement joins TRBV7-9 to TRBJ2-7, with TRBD1 as a possible D gene (8 bases). CDR3 length equals 17 residues. Trimming took 5 bases from V and 6 from J, leaving 26 bases between them. Germline V gene sequence: CDR1 SEHNR, CDR2 FQNEAQ (reference sequence). DNA of the CDR3: TGTGCCAGCAGCCAACCAGGGGGCGGGAGTCGACAGGGCGAGCAGTACTTC. It translates to CASSQPGGGSRQGEQYF. The variable domain in full, with the rest retrieved from reference TRBV7-9 and TRBJ2-7, is DTGVSQNPRHKITKRGQNVTFRCDPISEHNRLYWYRQTLGQGPEFLTYFQNEAQLEKSRLLSDRFSAERPKGSFSTLEIQRTEQGDSAMYLCASSQPGGGSRQGEQYFGPGTRLTVT.

CDR3 region: CASSATGGQPQHF. In nucleotides, the CDR3 is TGCGCCAGCAGTGCTACAGGGGGACAGCCCCAGCATTTT. The chain links TRBV10-2 to TRBJ1-5; TRBD1 matches 8 bases. From germline, CDR1 is WSHSY and CDR2 SAAADI. The CDR3 consists of 13 residues. V lost 4 bases and J lost 7; bases outside the gene matches: 3.

The chain carries TRBV30 and TRBJ1-1; 8 nucleotides line up with TRBD1. This CDR3 is 18 amino acids long. V lost 1 base to trimming and J lost 0 bases; unmatched junction nucleotides: 13. Germline V CDR1 and CDR2: GTSNPN, SVGIG (reference sequence). As DNA, the CDR3 is TGTGCCTGGAGTGAGGGATGGGGACAGGTAACCATGAACACTGAAGCTTTCTTT. Encoded protein: CAWSEGWGQVTMNTEAFF.

The rearrangement joins TRBV15 to TRBJ1-2; 7 positions match TRBD1. The CDR3 covers 15 residues. The V gene end was trimmed by 1 base and the J gene end by 4 bases; junction bases not matched to a gene: 6. Germline-derived CDR1 and CDR2 are LNHNV and YYDKDF (reference sequence). The CDR3 region has the DNA TGTGCCACCAGCAGAGTCCGTTCAGGGGGCTATGGCTACACCTTC. Its translation is CATSRVRSGGYGYTF.

The chain is built from TRBV4-3 and TRBJ1-1; D is unclear. Germline CDR1 LGHNA, CDR2 YSLEER. V was pared by 0 bases and J by 1 base, with 18 bases between. This CDR3 has 18 amino acids. The DNA of the CDR3 is TGCGCCAGCAGCCAAGAGTGGGTCGCGGTGTCTCAGAACACTGAAGCTTTCTTT. This encodes CASSQEWVAVSQNTEAFF.

The chain recombines TRBV19 with TRBJ2-2; no reliable D call. This CDR3 contains 14 residues. With 6 bases removed from V and 1 base from J, the gap between germline ends came to 9 bases. Germline V CDR1 and CDR2: LNHDA, SQIVND (reference sequence). The CDR3 DNA reads TGTGCCAGTAGCATGTCGCGGAACACCGGGGAGCTGTTTTTT. As protein: CASSMSRNTGELFF.

This clone has more than one count but fewer than ten. The chain couples TRBV9 to TRBJ1-4; 12 nucleotides align to TRBD1. Germline values: CDR1 SGDLS, CDR2 YYNGEE. The CDR3 is made up of 17 amino acids. With 2 bases clipped from V and 8 bases from J, the junction kept 10 bases outside the gene matches. This CDR3 reads CASSVGTGGAAGEKLFF. CDR3 in DNA: TGTGCCAGCAGCGTTGGGACAGGGGGCGCCGCGGGGGAAAAACTGTTTTTT.